A single sample is the source of the 32 T cell receptor beta chains below, sequenced in a study of long-term antiretroviral therapy in people with HIV. The run of the v3.0 immunoSEQ assay was at survey level. Profiling relied on immunoSEQ multiplex PCR, and the TCRdb table lists in-frame clones only, not all of them. The data show 30,000 or so clones, with 93% seen just once and about a tenth held by the top ten. Sequencing was performed on unsorted PBMCs, taken 6.2 years after starting antiretroviral therapy. Receptors originate from a man aged 40-55 years with HIV.

This CDR3 reads CASSLTGPGQGNSPLHF. The CDR3 DNA reads TGTGCCAGCAGCTTAACGGGGCCGGGACAGGGTAATTCACCCCTCCACTTT. This rearrangement joins TRBV7-3 to TRBJ1-6, with 9 bases lining up with TRBD1. Germline CDR1 reads SGHTA; CDR2 reads FQGTGA. This CDR3 is 17 amino acids long. J gave up 6 bases and V 0 bases, and 6 bases lay outside the gene matches.

Worth noting for this clone: Other nucleotide sequences from this sample produce the same CDR3. The rearrangement joins TRBV27 to TRBJ2-7, with a tentative D call TRBD1 (6 bases). Germline assignment: CDR1 MNHEY and CDR2 SMNVEV (reference sequence). The CDR3 sequence is 13 residues long. The V and J ends lost 6 bases and 4 bases respectively, with 13 bases between them. DNA of the CDR3: TGTGCCAGCAGCAGAACAGGGCGTTACGAGCAGTACTTC. It specifies CASSRTGRYEQYF.

This chain joins TRBV5-4 and TRBJ2-6; 13 nucleotides align to TRBD2. Germline assignment: CDR1 SGHNT and CDR2 YYREEE (reference sequence). V gave up 4 bases and J gave up 3 bases; unmatched junction bases: 4. This CDR3 has 17 residues. CDR3 nucleotides: TGTGCCAGCAGCGCCAGACTAGCGGGAGGTGGGGCCAACGTCCTGACTTTC. It codes for CASSARLAGGGANVLTF. The full variable domain, rest sourced from reference TRBV5-4 and TRBJ2-6, is ETGVTQSPTHLIKTRGQQVTLRCSSQSGHNTVSWYQQALGQGPQFIFQYYREEENGRGNFPPRFSGLQFPNYSSELNVNALELDDSALYLCASSARLAGGGANVLTFGAGSRLTVL.

The genes are TRBV4-2 and TRBJ2-7, with 8 nucleotides matching TRBD2. After removal of 0 bases from V and 3 bases from J, the junction contained 4 bases not matched to a gene. Germline V gene data show CDR1 as LGHNA and CDR2 as YNFKEQ. The CDR3 is 15 residues long. In nucleotides, the CDR3 is TGTGCCAGCAGCCAAGAGGCGGGGGGCCTCTACGAGCAGTACTTC. Translation: CASSQEAGGLYEQYF.

The chain carries TRBV5-1 and TRBJ2-7, with D possibly TRBD1 on 6 matching bases. The length of the CDR3 is 14 residues. In germline, CDR1 is SGHRS, CDR2 YFSETQ. V lost 2 bases to trimming and J lost 2 bases, with 11 bases between them. Here the CDR3 DNA reads TGCGCCAGCAGCTTTGACAGGCAAGCCTACGAGCAGTACTTC. This translates into CASSFDRQAYEQYF.

By share, this clone counts as medium-sized (0.01 to 0.1%). This sequence joins TRBV7-6 and TRBJ1-1; possibly TRBD1 for D (6 bases). The V end was cut by 0 bases, the J end by 3 bases, with 11 bases between. The CDR3 sequence is 15 residues long. From germline, CDR1 is SGHVS and CDR2 FNYEAQ. CDR3 protein: CASSLATGPYTEAFF. Written as DNA, the CDR3 is TGTGCCAGCAGCTTAGCAACAGGGCCGTACACTGAAGCTTTCTTT. The variable domain in full, completed from reference TRBV7-6 and TRBJ1-1, reads GAGVSQSPRYKVTKRGQDVALRCDPISGHVSLYWYRQALGQGPEFLTYFNYEAQQDKSGLPNDRFSAERPEGSISTLTIQRTEQRDSAMYRCASSLATGPYTEAFFGQGTRLTVV.

The rearrangement uses TRBV13 and TRBJ2-3; D is perhaps TRBD2 (6 bases). CDR3 length: 15 amino acids. The germline V gene encodes CDR1 PRHDT and CDR2 FYEKMQ (reference sequence). With 3 bases removed from V and 0 bases from J, the gap between germline ends came to 10 bases. The CDR3 reads CASSFGGFSTDTQYF. CDR3 coding DNA: TGTGCCAGCAGCTTTGGGGGGTTTAGCACAGATACGCAGTATTTT.

The chain couples TRBV9 to TRBJ2-1; TRBD2 aligns across 8 bases. The CDR3 is 16 residues long. Germline CDR1 and CDR2: SGDLS and YYNGEE. The V and J ends lost 0 bases and 1 base, in that order; junction bases with no gene match: 3. CDR3 nucleotide sequence: TGTGCCAGCAGCGTAGCTAGCGGGTTTTCCTACAATGAGCAGTTCTTC. Translating gives CASSVASGFSYNEQFF.

V gene TRBV7-9 combines with J gene TRBJ2-5; D is perhaps TRBD1 (5 bases). The CDR3 extends over 15 amino acids. Trimming removed 4 bases from V and 3 bases from J, with 15 bases in between. Germline assignment: CDR1 SEHNR and CDR2 FQNEAQ (reference sequence). CDR3 bases: TGTGCCAGCAGCTCCCTATCGACAGTAGAAGAGACCCAGTACTTC. It yields the protein CASSSLSTVEETQYF.

This rearrangement joins TRBV7-2 to TRBJ1-1; D possibly corresponds to TRBD1 (5 bases). The CDR3 sequence is 14 residues long. Per the germline V gene, CDR1 is SGHTA and CDR2 is FQGNSA. V dropped 0 bases and J dropped 5 bases, with 10 bases sitting between them. The CDR3 region is CASSLAGGRTEAFF. CDR3 sequence (DNA): TGTGCCAGCAGCTTAGCTGGGGGGAGAACTGAAGCTTTCTTT. Filled out from reference TRBV7-2 and TRBJ1-1, the complete variable domain reads GAGVSQSPSNKVTEKGKDVELRCDPISGHTALYWYRQSLGQGLEFLIYFQGNSAPDKSGLPSDRFSAERTGGSVSTLTIQRTQQEDSAVYLCASSLAGGRTEAFFGQGTRLTVV.

This rearrangement joins TRBV19 to TRBJ2-5; 7 positions match TRBD2. The V segment lost 2 bases and the J segment 4 bases; nucleotides outside the gene matches: 7. Germline V CDR1 and CDR2: LNHDA, SQIVND (reference sequence). The length of the CDR3 is 15 residues. The CDR3 sequence: CASSINPSGGETQYF. In DNA, the CDR3 is TGTGCCAGTAGTATAAACCCCTCGGGGGGAGAGACCCAGTACTTC.

The chain combines TRBV30 with TRBJ2-7, with 8 positions matching TRBD1. Germline loops: CDR1 GTSNPN, CDR2 SVGIG (reference sequence). This CDR3 spans 13 amino acids. With 6 bases clipped from V and 4 bases from J, the junction kept 8 bases outside the gene matches. The CDR3 region has the DNA TGTGCCTGCAACCGACAGGGGTCATACGAGCAGTACTTC. As protein: CACNRQGSYEQYF. The variable domain in full, with the rest retrieved from reference TRBV30 and TRBJ2-7, is SQTIHQWPATLVQPVGSPLSLECTVEGTSNPNLYWYRQAAGRGLQLLFYSVGIGQISSEVPQNLSASRPQDRQFILSSKKLLLSDSGFYLCACNRQGSYEQYFGPGTRLTVT.

This chain uses TRBV7-8 with TRBJ2-5; possible D gene TRBD1, 6 bases. The DNA end is a closer match to TRBJ2-7, so the J assignment may be wrong. The germline gives CDR1 SGHVS, CDR2 FQNEAQ. CDR3 size: 14 residues. CDR3 nucleotides: TGTGCCAGCAGCTTAGGTGGGACACTCTACGAGCAGTACTTC. The encoded protein is CASSLGGTLYEQYF.

This sequence joins TRBV2 and TRBJ1-1; TRBD1 is a possible D gene (5 bases). Deletions cut 3 bases from V and 11 bases from J, with 7 bases between. Germline CDR1 and CDR2: SNHLY and FYNNEI. The CDR3 has 10 amino acids. The CDR3 DNA is TGTGCCAGCAGTGAGGGGGTGGCTTTCTTT. It is translated as CASSEGVAFF.

In its sample, this clone ranks as medium-sized (0.01 to 0.1%). The V call is TRBV7-8, the J call TRBJ1-2, with TRBD1 matching 9 bases. CDR1 SGHVS and CDR2 FQNEAQ come from the germline V gene. V dropped 5 bases and J dropped 6; count of bases not matched to a gene: 16. The CDR3 totals 17 residues. The CDR3 sequence: CASSRPGQGMRVDGYTF. As DNA, the CDR3 is TGTGCCAGCAGCAGACCGGGACAGGGAATGAGGGTGGATGGCTACACCTTC.

This chain uses TRBV27 with TRBJ1-5; D not resolved. V shed 8 bases and J shed 0 bases, with 8 bases lying between them. CDR1 is MNHEY and CDR2 is SMNVEV in the germline V gene (reference sequence). There are 13 residues in the CDR3. CDR3 in DNA: TGTGCCAGCTTTTTGGGTAGCAATCAGCCCCAGCATTTT. Protein sequence: CASFLGSNQPQHF.

The rearrangement links TRBV7-8 to TRBJ2-1, with a weak D call TRBD1 (6 bases). CDR3 length equals 14 residues. Germline CDR1 is SGHVS and CDR2 is FQNEAQ. The V end was cut by 4 bases, the J end by 7 bases, with 14 bases between. CDR3 region: CASSYRDNQNEQFF. CDR3 in DNA: TGTGCCAGCAGCTACCGGGACAATCAAAATGAGCAGTTCTTC.

This sequence joins TRBV2 and TRBJ1-3; unclear D gene. The CDR3 sequence is 16 residues long. Per germline, CDR1 SNHLY and CDR2 FYNNEI. The germline V and J ends were trimmed by 6 bases and 2 bases, with 17 bases remaining between them. The CDR3 region has the DNA TGTGCCAGCAGCCCGCGGGAGGGCTTCGCTGGAAACACCATATATTTT. The encoded protein is CASSPREGFAGNTIYF.

The chain uses TRBV25-1 and TRBJ1-2; the match to TRBD1 covers 8 bases. Germline V CDR1 and CDR2: MGHDK, SYGVNS. This CDR3 comprises 13 residues. Losses at the gene ends were 8 bases for V and 1 base for J; bases not matched to a gene: 3. CDR3 in amino acids: CASRGQDNYGYTF. DNA of the CDR3: TGTGCCAGCCGGGGACAGGATAACTATGGCTACACCTTC.

This rearrangement joins TRBV11-1 to TRBJ2-3; unclear D gene. Trimming left V 1 base short and J 1 base short, with 0 bases between. This CDR3 comprises 12 residues. CDR1 SGHAT and CDR2 FQDESV come from the germline V gene (reference sequence). CDR3 bases: TGTGCCAGCAGCTTAGGCACAGATACGCAGTATTTT. This encodes CASSLGTDTQYF.

The rearrangement uses TRBV4-3 and TRBJ2-1; D is ambiguous. The CDR3 is 12 amino acids. The germline CDR1 and CDR2 sequences are LGHNA and YSLEER. The germline V and J ends were trimmed by 0 bases and 10 bases, with 7 bases remaining between them. CDR3 protein: CASSQDNGEQFF. The DNA of the CDR3 is TGCGCCAGCAGCCAAGATAACGGGGAGCAGTTCTTC.

The chain combines TRBV29-1 with TRBJ2-7, with 8 positions matching TRBD1. CDR1 is SQVTM and CDR2 is ANQGSEA in the germline V gene. The CDR3 extends over 14 amino acids. After removal of 6 bases from V and 2 bases from J, the junction contained 9 bases not matched to a gene. The DNA for the CDR3 is TGCAGCGTCACACCGGACAGGGTTCCCTACGAGCAGTACTTC. This translates into CSVTPDRVPYEQYF.

This sequence joins TRBV6-5 and TRBJ2-7; D unresolved. The germline V gene encodes CDR1 MNHEY and CDR2 SVGAGI. This CDR3 is 12 amino acids long. With 8 bases removed from V and 2 bases from J, the gap between germline ends came to 10 bases. This chain's CDR3 is CASGSRPYEQYF. The CDR3 region has the DNA TGTGCCAGCGGATCCCGACCCTACGAGCAGTACTTC.

The rearrangement uses TRBV6-6 and TRBJ1-5; D possibly corresponds to TRBD1 (5 bases). CDR3 length equals 14 residues. V was cut by 9 bases and J by 8 bases, with 20 bases left in between. Germline values: CDR1 MNHNY, CDR2 SVGAGI (reference sequence). This CDR3 reads CARTLDSLREPQHF. CDR3 in DNA: TGTGCCAGAACATTAGACAGCCTAAGGGAGCCCCAGCATTTT.

The chain's CDR3 is CSVEDLVGTGTYEQYF. The CDR3 DNA reads TGCAGCGTTGAAGATCTCGTAGGGACAGGGACCTACGAGCAGTACTTC. The J gene is TRBJ2-7, the V gene TRBV29-1; 9 bases align to TRBD1. The CDR3 covers 16 residues. The junction had 8 bases not matched to a gene; V was cut back by 0 bases and J by 2 bases. Germline CDR1 and CDR2: SQVTM and ANQGSEA.

This clone appeared once. V usage is TRBV7-3 and J usage is TRBJ2-7; D perhaps matches TRBD2 (6 bases). Germline CDR1 reads SGHTA; CDR2 reads FQGTGA. Trimming shortened V by 1 base and J by 6 bases, and 10 bases separated the two germline ends. The CDR3 is 13 amino acids. CDR3 sequence (DNA): TGTGCCAGCAGCTTAAAGGGAGGTGGCGAGCAGTACTTC. Translation gives CASSLKGGGEQYF. Full variable domain (outside the CDR3, taken from reference TRBV7-3 and TRBJ2-7): GAGVSQTPSNKVTEKGKYVELRCDPISGHTALYWYRQSLGQGPEFLIYFQGTGAADDSGLPNDRFFAVRPEGSVSTLKIQRTERGDSAVYLCASSLKGGGEQYFGPGTRLTVT.

The genes are TRBV5-3 and TRBJ1-2; D is unresolved. TRBV5-3 is assigned to the ORF class and has an uncertain function. V was pared by 4 bases and J by 7 bases, with 8 bases between. The CDR3 spans 11 residues. In DNA form, the CDR3 reads TGTGCCAGAAGCCCAGGCTGTGGCTACACCTTC. Amino acid sequence: CARSPGCGYTF.

The gene calls are TRBV5-1 and TRBJ2-2, with TRBD2 matching over 13 bases. Unmatched junction bases numbered 0, after V lost 3 bases and J lost 1 base. The germline gives CDR1 SGHRS, CDR2 YFSETQ. This CDR3 is 16 amino acids long. This CDR3 is CASSWTSGGNTGELFF. The CDR3 nucleotides are TGCGCCAGCAGCTGGACTAGCGGGGGGAACACCGGGGAGCTGTTTTTT.

The V gene is TRBV7-9, the J gene TRBJ2-7; 14 bases align to TRBD2. Germline V CDR1 and CDR2: SEHNR, FQNEAQ (reference sequence). The ends lost 0 bases at V and 5 bases at J; junction bases unmatched: 6. The CDR3 is made up of 17 amino acids. The CDR3 nucleotides read TGTGCCAGCAGCTTAGCCGGGACTAGCGGGAGAGGACACGAGCAGTACTTC. This codes for CASSLAGTSGRGHEQYF.

This clone has only one observation. The rearrangement links TRBV19 to TRBJ2-3, with a weak D call TRBD2 (5 bases). This CDR3 has 15 residues. Germline CDR1 and CDR2: LNHDA and SQIVND (reference sequence). V was trimmed by 8 bases and J by 0 bases, leaving 15 bases between them. CDR3 in amino acids: CASGSSASSTDTQYF. CDR3 in DNA: TGTGCCAGTGGGTCGTCGGCTAGCAGCACAGATACGCAGTATTTT.

This clone was seen only once. The gene calls are TRBV6-4 and TRBJ2-1; 7 bases agree with TRBD2. The CDR3 is 15 residues long. From germline, CDR1 is MRHNA and CDR2 SNTAGT. Trimming removed 3 bases from V and 3 bases from J; junction bases left unmatched: 5. Here the CDR3 DNA reads TGTGCCAGCAGTGATAGGCCTAGCGGCTACAATGAGCAGTTCTTC. Protein: CASSDRPSGYNEQFF.

This chain links TRBV19 with TRBJ1-5; D is undetermined. This CDR3 spans 12 amino acids. V was trimmed by 3 bases and J by 7 bases, leaving 7 bases between them. Germline V lookup: CDR1 LNHDA, CDR2 SQIVND (reference sequence). The DNA for the CDR3 is TGTGCCAGTAGTATTCCAACCCAGCCCCAGCATTTT. This codes for CASSIPTQPQHF.